These 20 T cell receptor beta chains were all obtained from the same sample, sequenced in a study of cytomegalovirus exposure and HLA in healthy donors. The PCR was carried out with 60 Vbeta primers and 13 Jbeta primers. Here immunoSEQ multiplex PCR was the method, and the copy in TCRdb shows in-frame clones only, minus some. This table holds around 170,000 clones, roughly 71% found once. Sequenced material: PBMCs. These receptors originate from a girl under 18 in good health and CMV-seronegative.

The table lists this clone with a few counts. This chain connects TRBV30 to TRBJ1-3; the D is unclear. Per the germline V gene, CDR1 is GTSNPN and CDR2 is SVGIG (reference sequence). This CDR3 is built from 13 residues. V lost 2 bases and J 4 bases, leaving 9 bases between the germline ends. The CDR3 DNA reads TGTGCCTGGAGTTGGGGAGTAGGAAACACCATATATTTT. It specifies CAWSWGVGNTIYF. Based on the CDR3 plus reference TRBV30 and TRBJ1-3, the full variable domain is SQTIHQWPATLVQPVGSPLSLECTVEGTSNPNLYWYRQAAGRGLQLLFYSVGIGQISSEVPQNLSASRPQDRQFILSSKKLLLSDSGFYLCAWSWGVGNTIYFGEGSWLTVV.

V gene TRBV5-1 combines with J gene TRBJ2-7; D perhaps matches TRBD2 (5 bases). The germline gives CDR1 SGHRS, CDR2 YFSETQ. V was clipped by 0 bases and J by 0 bases, with 7 bases between them. The CDR3 is made up of 14 amino acids. The CDR3 DNA follows: TGCGCCAGCAGCTTGGAGAGCGGCTCCTACGAGCAGTACTTC. It yields the protein CASSLESGSYEQYF.

The chain carries TRBV6-5 and TRBJ1-1; 7 nucleotides agree with TRBD1. From germline, CDR1 is MNHEY and CDR2 SVGAGI. The CDR3 has 14 residues. The V segment lost 0 bases and the J segment 14 bases; nucleotides outside the gene matches: 12. This CDR3 reads CASSYSDSGTALFF. The CDR3 DNA follows: TGTGCCAGCAGTTACTCGGATTCCGGGACAGCGTTGTTCTTT.

The chain joins TRBV27 to TRBJ1-6, with TRBD1 identical over 7 bases. This CDR3 comprises 15 residues. Germline V gene data show CDR1 as MNHEY and CDR2 as SMNVEV (reference sequence). V lost 3 bases to trimming and J lost 5 bases; unmatched junction nucleotides: 4. The CDR3 protein is CASSLWDSHNSPLHF. As DNA, the CDR3 is TGTGCCAGCAGTTTGTGGGACAGTCATAATTCACCCCTCCACTTT.

This clone appeared a few times. The chain has TRBV5-4 and TRBJ1-5; tentative D call: TRBD1 (5 bases). The length of the CDR3 is 14 residues. The V end was cut by 3 bases, the J end by 4 bases, with 11 bases between. Germline V gene sequence: CDR1 SGHNT, CDR2 YYREEE (reference sequence). The CDR3 DNA sequence: TGTGCCAGCAGCTCCCAGGGTAAAAATCAGCCCCAGCATTTT. Its translation is CASSSQGKNQPQHF. The complete variable domain, with remaining parts taken from reference TRBV5-4 and TRBJ1-5, reads ETGVTQSPTHLIKTRGQQVTLRCSSQSGHNTVSWYQQALGQGPQFIFQYYREEENGRGNFPPRFSGLQFPNYSSELNVNALELDDSALYLCASSSQGKNQPQHFGDGTRLSIL.

V gene TRBV29-1 combines with J gene TRBJ1-4, with 7 bases matching TRBD1. This CDR3 is 13 amino acids long. Germline CDR1 and CDR2: SQVTM and ANQGSEA. Trimming removed 6 bases from V and 7 bases from J; junction bases left unmatched: 8. CDR3 nucleotides: TGCAGCGTCCACACAGGGGATGGTGAAAAACTGTTTTTT. The encoded protein is CSVHTGDGEKLFF. The variable domain in full, completed from reference TRBV29-1 and TRBJ1-4, reads SAVISQKPSRDICQRGTSLTIQCQVDSQVTMMFWYRQQPGQSLTLIATANQGSEATYESGFVIDKFPISRPNLTFSTLTVSNMSPEDSSIYLCSVHTGDGEKLFFGSGTQLSVL.

This clone was detected only a few times. The gene calls are TRBV27 and TRBJ1-2; maybe TRBD1 (6 bases). The CDR3 sequence is 13 residues long. V dropped 4 bases and J dropped 8 bases, with 14 bases sitting between them. Germline CDR1 reads MNHEY; CDR2 reads SMNVEV (reference sequence). CDR3 in DNA: TGTGCCAGCAGTTCACCAGACAGGCGGGGCTACACCTTC. It codes for CASSSPDRRGYTF.

V is TRBV5-6 and J is TRBJ2-1, with 8 positions matching TRBD2. The V and J ends lost 3 bases and 6 bases, in that order; junction bases with no gene match: 5. There are 14 residues in the CDR3. Per the germline V gene, CDR1 is SGHDT and CDR2 is YYEEEE. The CDR3 loop is CASSSRGGPNEQFF. The CDR3 DNA reads TGTGCCAGCAGCTCTCGCGGGGGGCCCAATGAGCAGTTCTTC. Based on the CDR3 plus reference TRBV5-6 and TRBJ2-1, the full variable domain is DAGVTQSPTHLIKTRGQQVTLRCSPKSGHDTVSWYQQALGQGPQFIFQYYEEEERQRGNFPDRFSGHQFPNYSSELNVNALLLGDSALYLCASSSRGGPNEQFFGPGTRLTVL.

V gene TRBV12-5 combines with J gene TRBJ2-1; D gene uncertain. V was trimmed by 6 bases and J by 2 bases, leaving 14 bases between them. Per the germline V gene, CDR1 is LGHNT and CDR2 is FRNRAP. The CDR3 consists of 15 residues. The chain's CDR3 is CASGLPPRTYNEQFF. CDR3 nucleotides: TGTGCTAGTGGCCTCCCACCTAGAACCTACAATGAGCAGTTCTTC. Complete variable domain (other parts from reference TRBV12-5 and TRBJ2-1): DARVTQTPRHKVTEMGQEVTMRCQPILGHNTVFWYRQTMMQGLELLAYFRNRAPLDDSGMPKDRFSAEMPDATLATLKIQPSEPRDSAVYFCASGLPPRTYNEQFFGPGTRLTVL.

The sample holds a few counts of this clone. V gene TRBV4-1 combines with J gene TRBJ1-4; possible D gene TRBD1, 5 bases. CDR1 is MGHRA and CDR2 is YSYEKL in the germline V gene. CDR3 length: 17 amino acids. Trimming stripped 1 base from V and 5 bases from J, with 17 bases between. CDR3 protein: CASSQVVVGLGNEKLFF. CDR3 bases: TGCGCCAGCAGCCAAGTCGTGGTGGGGCTGGGGAATGAAAAACTGTTTTTT.

The gene calls are TRBV28 and TRBJ1-4; D remains unclear. Per germline, CDR1 MDHEN and CDR2 SYDVKM. V lost 3 bases and J 0 bases, leaving 11 bases between the germline ends. There are 16 residues in the CDR3. The CDR3 spells CASSFDLRATNEKLFF. In nucleotides, the CDR3 is TGTGCCAGCAGTTTTGACCTGAGGGCAACTAATGAAAAACTGTTTTTT.

V and J are TRBV6-5 and TRBJ2-1, with TRBD1 matching over 9 bases. Trimming removed 3 bases from V and 7 bases from J; junction bases left unmatched: 7. The length of the CDR3 is 15 residues. The germline V gene encodes CDR1 MNHEY and CDR2 SVGAGI. The DNA of the CDR3 is TGTGCCAGCAGTTATCGCTACGACAGGGGGAATGAGCAGTTCTTC. Encoded protein: CASSYRYDRGNEQFF.

V gene TRBV5-1 combines with J gene TRBJ2-5; D unclear. Trimming removed 8 bases from V and 5 bases from J, with 4 bases in between. This CDR3 is built from 9 residues. Germline-derived CDR1 and CDR2 are SGHRS and YFSETQ. This CDR3 is CARSETQYF. The CDR3 DNA follows: TGCGCCAGGTCGGAGACCCAGTACTTC. Full variable domain (outside the CDR3, taken from reference TRBV5-1 and TRBJ2-5): KAGVTQTPRYLIKTRGQQVTLSCSPISGHRSVSWYQQTPGQGLQFLFEYFSETQRNKGNFPGRFSGRQFSNSRSEMNVSTLELGDSALYLCARSETQYFGPGTRLLVL.

The chain recombines TRBV7-9 with TRBJ2-1; a possible D gene is TRBD2 (5 bases). The V and J ends lost 5 bases and 5 bases respectively, with 10 bases between them. CDR3 size: 13 residues. Germline CDR1 is SEHNR and CDR2 is FQNEAQ (reference sequence). The CDR3 DNA sequence: TGTGCCAGCAGCCCGAGGGCGGACAATGAGCAGTTCTTC. The encoded protein is CASSPRADNEQFF.

This sequence joins TRBV11-3 and TRBJ2-2; D possibly corresponds to TRBD1 (5 bases). Trimming removed 1 base at V and 5 bases at J, with 5 bases between. The CDR3 is 13 amino acids. CDR1 is SGHNT, CDR2 YENEEA, per germline. The DNA of the CDR3 is TGTGCCAGCAGCTTAGCAGGGACCGGGGAGCTGTTTTTT. It codes for CASSLAGTGELFF.

This chain uses TRBV19 with TRBJ2-7; 8 bases align to TRBD2. Trimming cost V 7 bases and J 1 base; bases outside gene matches: 6. CDR1 is LNHDA and CDR2 is SQIVND in the germline V gene (reference sequence). The CDR3 loop spans 14 amino acids. CDR3 DNA sequence: TGTGCCAGTAAGCCAAGCGGGGGTTCCTACGAGCAGTACTTC. The encoded protein is CASKPSGGSYEQYF.

The count of this clone is one. The chain joins TRBV10-1 to TRBJ2-1; 10 positions agree with TRBD2. The V and J ends lost 3 bases and 4 bases, in that order; junction bases with no gene match: 6. This CDR3 has 16 residues. Germline CDR1 and CDR2: WNHNN and SYGVQD (reference sequence). The CDR3 DNA reads TGCGCCAGCAGTGAAAAGCGGGGGGGCGCGTACAATGAGCAGTTCTTC. As protein: CASSEKRGGAYNEQFF.

V is TRBV7-8 and J is TRBJ1-1; 8 bases agree with TRBD1. CDR3 size: 15 residues. The germline CDR1 and CDR2 sequences are SGHVS and FQNEAQ. The junction had 3 bases not matched to a gene; V was cut back by 1 base and J by 2 bases. CDR3 region: CASSLGDRFNTEAFF. CDR3 bases: TGTGCCAGCAGCTTAGGGGACAGGTTTAACACTGAAGCTTTCTTT. The entire variable domain, with the rest obtained from reference TRBV7-8 and TRBJ1-1, is as follows: GAGVSQSPRYKVAKRGQDVALRCDPISGHVSLFWYQQALGQGPEFLTYFQNEAQLDKSGLPSDRFFAERPEGSVSTLKIQRTQQEDSAVYLCASSLGDRFNTEAFFGQGTRLTVV.

The chain combines TRBV5-1 with TRBJ1-6; 10 positions match TRBD1. CDR3 length: 13 residues. Germline CDR1 is SGHRS and CDR2 is YFSETQ. Trimming at V came to 7 bases and at J to 7 bases, leaving 2 bases not matched to a gene. The CDR3 is CASPGQGNSPLHF. CDR3 nucleotides: TGCGCCAGCCCGGGACAGGGGAATTCACCCCTCCACTTT.

This clone appeared a few times. The chain is built from TRBV7-9 and TRBJ2-7; D gene uncertain. Per germline, CDR1 SEHNR and CDR2 FQNEAQ (reference sequence). This CDR3 spans 16 amino acids. The ends were cut back, 3 bases at V and 0 bases at J, with 15 bases in the middle. CDR3 loop: CASSFKSGQSSYEQYF. CDR3 in DNA: TGTGCCAGCAGCTTTAAGTCAGGTCAGAGCTCCTACGAGCAGTACTTC.